This T cell receptor beta chain derives from a study of blood T cell repertoires in COVID-19. A remark on this clone: A much larger clone differs from this one at a single base, so this may be a read error.

Some clones are missing from TCRdb's copy, which holds only in-frame ones; the method was immunoSEQ multiplex PCR. The data show hundreds of thousands of clones, 83% seen once. Germline CDR1 MDHEN, CDR2 SYDVKM. The CDR3 has 15 amino acids. The trim removed 10 bases at V and 9 bases at J, leaving 11 bases unmatched. This TCR was sampled from a woman aged 45-65 years who had recovered from COVID-19. The sequenced material came from peripheral blood. The chain recombines TRBV28 with TRBJ2-1; 14 bases map to TRBD2. In nucleotides, the CDR3 is TGTGCCAACAGATCGACTAGCGGGGGGGCCAGTGAGCAGTTCTTC. Its protein is CANRSTSGGASEQFF.